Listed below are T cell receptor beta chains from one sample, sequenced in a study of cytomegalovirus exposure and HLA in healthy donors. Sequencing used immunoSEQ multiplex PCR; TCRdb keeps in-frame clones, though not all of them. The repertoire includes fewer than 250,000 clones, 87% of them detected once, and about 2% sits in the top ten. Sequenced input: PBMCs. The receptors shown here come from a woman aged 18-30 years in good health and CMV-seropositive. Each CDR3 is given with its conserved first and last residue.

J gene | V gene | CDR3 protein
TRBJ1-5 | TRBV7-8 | CASSLNSGGGNQPQHF
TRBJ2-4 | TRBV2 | CASQTRGGGGRKNF
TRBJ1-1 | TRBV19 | CASSLATWYRVGTEAFF
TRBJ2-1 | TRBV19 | CASSMWAGGPNEQFF
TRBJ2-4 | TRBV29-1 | CSVPGELGSIQYF
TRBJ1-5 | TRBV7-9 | CASSLVPGQGGGNQPQHF
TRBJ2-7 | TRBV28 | CASSFSQYEQYF
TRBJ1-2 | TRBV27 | CASRPSGPYQGTF
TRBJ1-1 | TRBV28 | CASSLTGGDTEAFF
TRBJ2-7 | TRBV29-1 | CSVVDRAYEQYF
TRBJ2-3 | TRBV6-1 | CASRRMGQSTDTQYF
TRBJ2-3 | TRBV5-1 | CASSLASPTDTQYF